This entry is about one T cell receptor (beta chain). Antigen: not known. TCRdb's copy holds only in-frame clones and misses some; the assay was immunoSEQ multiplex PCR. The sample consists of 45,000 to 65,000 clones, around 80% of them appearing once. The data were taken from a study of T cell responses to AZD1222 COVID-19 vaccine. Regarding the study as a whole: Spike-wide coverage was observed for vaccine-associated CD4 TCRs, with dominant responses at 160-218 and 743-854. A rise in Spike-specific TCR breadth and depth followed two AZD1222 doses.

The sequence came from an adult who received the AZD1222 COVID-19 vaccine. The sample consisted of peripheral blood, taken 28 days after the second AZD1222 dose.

The CDR3 region is CASSKAGQDYEQYF. As DNA, the CDR3 is TGTGCCAGCAGCAAAGCGGGACAGGACTACGAGCAGTACTTC. This rearrangement joins TRBV28 to TRBJ2-7, with D maybe TRBD1 (8 bases). The CDR3 consists of 14 residues. Germline values: CDR1 MDHEN, CDR2 SYDVKM. The V and J ends lost 6 bases and 3 bases respectively, with 15 bases between them.